This T cell receptor beta chain comes out of a study of blood T cell repertoires in COVID-19. Study overall: The study drew acute and convalescent COVID-19 samples from the United States, Italy and Spain. T cells, B-cell-depleted T cells, or PBMCs supplied cDNA or gDNA.

Authors' data handling: Researchers report that nucleated cell counts were estimated from reference gene primer amplification. Only in-frame clones appear in the TCRdb table, and some are missing; sequencing was by immunoSEQ multiplex PCR. From that table come the V and J calls and clone size; the DNA was used to work out D and trimming. The sample yields some 360,000 clones, around 87% seen once. The ends were cut back, 6 bases at V and 4 bases at J, with 16 bases in the middle. The CDR3 totals 15 residues. Germline-derived CDR1 and CDR2 are SNHLY and FYNNEI. This chain links TRBV2 with TRBJ2-1; D possibly corresponds to TRBD2 (6 bases). This receptor was taken from a woman aged 55-69 years with COVID-19, enrolled during active disease. Sample: peripheral blood. The CDR3 DNA is TGTGCCAGCAGCGACCAGGGACTGGGTTACAATGAGCAGTTCTTC. Protein product: CASSDQGLGYNEQFF.